This entry concerns a single T cell receptor beta chain. Antigen unknown. The authors reverse transcribed all of the isolated RNA, so sequencing captured expressed TCRB transcripts. Repertoires were generated with immunoSEQ multiplex PCR, while TCRdb's copy carries only in-frame clones and drops some. The top ten hold 0.045% to 0.05% of the sample, which has under 550,000 clones, around 10% seen once. This record belongs to a study of beta chain features in type 1 diabetes. Study observations and caveats: A pattern of fewer insertions and more deletions at VDJ junctions was seen in type 1 diabetes patients.

The authors obtained over 98% purity in all sorted populations. This receptor was identified in a woman in her late teens or twenties in good health. The specimen was naive CD4+ T cells from blood.

The CDR3 protein is CASRRTSGTYNEQFF. CDR3 bases: TGTGCCAGCAGACGAACTAGCGGGACCTACAATGAGCAGTTCTTC. This chain connects TRBV7-2 to TRBJ2-1; 10 nucleotides match TRBD2. Germline V gene lookup returns CDR1 SGHTA and CDR2 FQGNSA. The CDR3 length is 15 residues. The junction had 4 bases not matched to a gene; V was cut back by 6 bases and J by 2 bases. Looking up the rest from reference TRBV7-2 and TRBJ2-1 gives the full variable domain: GAGVSQSPSNKVTEKGKDVELRCDPISGHTALYWYRQSLGQGLEFLIYFQGNSAPDKSGLPSDRFSAERTGGSVSTLTIQRTQQEDSAVYLCASRRTSGTYNEQFFGPGTRLTVL.